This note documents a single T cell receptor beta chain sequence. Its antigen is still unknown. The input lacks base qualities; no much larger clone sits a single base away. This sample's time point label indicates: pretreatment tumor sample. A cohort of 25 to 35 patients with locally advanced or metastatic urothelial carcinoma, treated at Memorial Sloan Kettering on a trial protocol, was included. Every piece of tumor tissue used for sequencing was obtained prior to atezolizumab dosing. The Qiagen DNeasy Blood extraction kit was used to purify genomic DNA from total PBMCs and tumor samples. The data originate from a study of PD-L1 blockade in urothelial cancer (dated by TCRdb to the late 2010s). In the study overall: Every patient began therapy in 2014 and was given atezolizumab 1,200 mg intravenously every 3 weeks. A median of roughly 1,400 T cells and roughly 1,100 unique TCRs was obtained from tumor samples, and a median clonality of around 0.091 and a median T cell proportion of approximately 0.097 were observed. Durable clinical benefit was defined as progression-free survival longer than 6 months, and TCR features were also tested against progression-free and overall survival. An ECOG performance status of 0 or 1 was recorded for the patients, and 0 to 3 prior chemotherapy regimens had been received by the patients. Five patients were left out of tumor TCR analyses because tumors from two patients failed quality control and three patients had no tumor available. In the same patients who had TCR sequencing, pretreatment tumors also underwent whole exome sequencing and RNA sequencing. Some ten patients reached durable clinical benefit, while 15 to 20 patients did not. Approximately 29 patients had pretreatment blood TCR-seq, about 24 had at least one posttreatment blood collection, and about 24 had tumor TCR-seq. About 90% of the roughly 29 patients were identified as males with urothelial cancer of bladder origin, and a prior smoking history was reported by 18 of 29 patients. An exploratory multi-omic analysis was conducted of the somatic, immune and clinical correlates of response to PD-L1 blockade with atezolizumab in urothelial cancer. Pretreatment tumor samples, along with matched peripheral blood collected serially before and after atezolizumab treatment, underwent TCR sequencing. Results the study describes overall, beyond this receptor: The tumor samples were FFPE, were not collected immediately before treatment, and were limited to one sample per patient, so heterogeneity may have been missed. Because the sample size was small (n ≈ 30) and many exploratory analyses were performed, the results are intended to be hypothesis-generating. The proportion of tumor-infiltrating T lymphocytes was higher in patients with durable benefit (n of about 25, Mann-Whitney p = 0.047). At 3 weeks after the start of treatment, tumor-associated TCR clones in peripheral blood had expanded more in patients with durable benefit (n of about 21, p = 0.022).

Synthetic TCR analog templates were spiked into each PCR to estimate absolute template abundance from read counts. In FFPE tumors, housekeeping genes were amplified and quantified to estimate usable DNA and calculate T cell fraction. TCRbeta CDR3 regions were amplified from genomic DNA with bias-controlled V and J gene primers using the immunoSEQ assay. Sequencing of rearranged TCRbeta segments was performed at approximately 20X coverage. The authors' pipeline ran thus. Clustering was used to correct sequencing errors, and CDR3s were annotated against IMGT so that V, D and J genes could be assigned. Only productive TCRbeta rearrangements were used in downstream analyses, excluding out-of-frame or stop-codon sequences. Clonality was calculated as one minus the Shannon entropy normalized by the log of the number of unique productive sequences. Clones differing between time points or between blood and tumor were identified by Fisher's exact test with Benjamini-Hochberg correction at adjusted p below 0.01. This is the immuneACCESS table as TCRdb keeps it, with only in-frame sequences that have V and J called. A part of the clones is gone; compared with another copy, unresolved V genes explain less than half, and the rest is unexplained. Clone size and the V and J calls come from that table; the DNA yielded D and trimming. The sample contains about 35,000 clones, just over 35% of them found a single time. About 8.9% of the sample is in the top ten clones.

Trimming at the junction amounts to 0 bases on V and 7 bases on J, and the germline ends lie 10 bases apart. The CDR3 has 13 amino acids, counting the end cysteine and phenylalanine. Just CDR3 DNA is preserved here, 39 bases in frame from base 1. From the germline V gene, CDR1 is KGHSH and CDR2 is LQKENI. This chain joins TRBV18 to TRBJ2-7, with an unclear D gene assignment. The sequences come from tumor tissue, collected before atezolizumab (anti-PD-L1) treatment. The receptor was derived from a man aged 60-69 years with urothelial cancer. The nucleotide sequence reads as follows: TGTGCCAGCTCACCACCAGTTTTCGGGGAGCAGTACTTC. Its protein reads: CASSPPVFGEQYF.